Listed below are T cell receptor beta chains from one sample, sequenced in a study of metastatic and nonmetastatic thyroid tumors. TCRdb re-processed the PCR reads through MiXCR. The profile shows 16,000 or so clones, 25% of them singletons. The sequencing sample was made of adjacent normal tissue. The receptors shown here come from a female donor with papillary thyroid cancer or a benign thyroid nodule (not recorded which). Some clones in this sample may be carry-over from other donors' samples. The CDR3 runs from the conserved cysteine through the conserved F or W. D genes are given only for firm matches. Size values are once, few and many counts, or a class for expanded clones, and some rows have none.

clone size	V gene	D gene	J gene	CDR3 protein	CDR3 DNA
once	TRBV20-1	NA	TRBJ2-7	CSARPYYEQYF	TGCAGTGCTCGGCCCTACTACGAGCAGTACTTC
NA	TRBV7-3	NA	TRBJ2-3	CASSLSRPDTQYF	TGTGCCAGCAGCTTAAGCCGGCCAGATACGCAGTATTTT
few	TRBV12-3/TRBV12-4	NA	TRBJ1-2	CASSNLLRGYYGYTF	TGTGCCAGCAGCAACCTACTCAGGGGTTACTATGGCTACACCTTC
few	TRBV7-3	NA	TRBJ2-7	CASSLAGTAEQYF	TGTGCCAGCAGCTTAGCCGGGACTGCCGAGCAGTACTTC
few	TRBV20-1	TRBD2	TRBJ2-7	CSASGEGEQYF	TGCAGTGCTAGCGGGGAGGGCGAGCAGTACTTC
NA	TRBV7-9	NA	TRBJ2-2	CASSLGQNTGELFF	TGTGCCAGCAGCTTAGGACAGAACACCGGGGAGCTGTTTTTT
NA	TRBV27	NA	TRBJ1-1	CASSLLRHPNTEAFF	TGTGCCAGCAGTTTATTGCGACACCCGAACACTGAAGCTTTCTTT
few	TRBV6-1	NA	TRBJ1-1	CASRWRFDTEAFF	TGTGCCAGCAGGTGGAGGTTCGACACTGAAGCTTTCTTT
NA	TRBV6-1	NA	TRBJ1-2	CASGPGPNYGYTF	TGTGCCAGCGGGCCGGGGCCTAACTATGGCTACACCTTC
NA	TRBV5-1	TRBD1	TRBJ1-1	CASRGQPNTEAFF	TGCGCCAGCAGGGGACAGCCGAACACTGAAGCTTTCTTT
few	TRBV6-1	NA	TRBJ2-3	CASNHFPWGDTDTQYF	TGTGCCAGCAACCACTTCCCGTGGGGAGACACAGATACGCAGTATTTT
many	TRBV10-3	TRBD2	TRBJ2-7	CATTPGLARYEQYF	TGTGCCACTACCCCGGGACTAGCTAGATACGAGCAGTACTTC
few	TRBV6-5	NA	TRBJ2-2	CASSYGVRTGELFF	TGTGCCAGCAGTTACGGGGTTCGGACCGGGGAGCTGTTTTTT
NA	TRBV7-2	NA	TRBJ1-1	CASSPRSGMNTEAFF	TGTGCCAGCAGCCCCAGATCAGGGATGAACACTGAAGCTTTCTTT
few	TRBV28	NA	TRBJ2-3	CASKGPLGGTDTQYF	TGTGCCAGCAAGGGACCGCTGGGGGGCACAGATACGCAGTATTTT
NA	TRBV6-1	NA	TRBJ1-3	CASTLGDTIYF	TGTGCCAGCACCCTAGGGGACACCATATATTTT
few	TRBV5-1	NA	TRBJ2-1	CASRQGHEQFF	TGCGCCAGCAGACAGGGCCATGAGCAGTTCTTC
medium-sized	TRBV3-1	NA	TRBJ1-2	CASSFRTANYGYTF	TGTGCCAGCAGCTTCCGGACAGCTAACTATGGCTACACCTTC
NA	TRBV7-8	TRBD1	TRBJ2-6	CASSLMGTGAGANVLTF	TGTGCCAGCAGCTTAATGGGGACAGGGGCTGGGGCCAACGTCCTGACTTTC
NA	TRBV7-3	NA	TRBJ2-1	CASSLTPYIHSYNEQFF	TGTGCCAGCAGCTTAACCCCGTACATCCACTCCTACAATGAGCAGTTCTTC
many	TRBV18	TRBD1	TRBJ2-5	CASSPLQGARETQYF	TGTGCCAGCTCACCTCTCCAGGGGGCGCGGGAGACCCAGTACTTC
NA	TRBV6-1	NA	TRBJ1-5	CASSDAGPQHF	TGTGCCAGCAGTGACGCTGGGCCCCAGCATTTT
NA	TRBV3-1	TRBD2	TRBJ2-2	CASSQTSGGAPGELFF	TGTGCCAGCAGCCAGACTAGCGGGGGGGCCCCCGGGGAGCTGTTTTTT
medium-sized	TRBV12-3/TRBV12-4	TRBD2	TRBJ2-1	CASSFFAGANEQFF	TGTGCCAGCAGTTTTTTCGCGGGAGCAAATGAGCAGTTCTTC
few	TRBV28	NA	TRBJ1-1	CASSLRSEAFF	TGTGCCAGCAGTCTTCGCTCTGAAGCTTTCTTT
NA	TRBV4-2	TRBD1	TRBJ2-3	CASSQGTGNTDTQYF	TGTGCCAGCAGCCAAGGGACAGGAAACACAGATACGCAGTATTTT
NA	TRBV5-1	TRBD2	TRBJ2-5	CASSVAGGRGETQYF	TGCGCCAGCAGCGTAGCGGGGGGAAGAGGGGAGACCCAGTACTTC
medium-sized	TRBV6-2/TRBV6-3	NA	TRBJ2-7	CASSYSGPYEQYF	TGTGCCAGCAGTTACTCAGGGCCCTACGAGCAGTACTTC
few	TRBV19	NA	TRBJ1-1	CASSSYSNTEAFF	TGTGCCAGTAGTTCATACAGCAACACTGAAGCTTTCTTT
NA	TRBV7-2	NA	TRBJ1-6	CASSLAGLTNSPLHF	TGTGCCAGCAGCTTAGCGGGTCTGACTAATTCACCCCTCCACTTT
NA	TRBV6-2/TRBV6-3	TRBD2	TRBJ2-7	CASSYTSGTSISYYEQYF	TGTGCCAGCAGTTACACTAGCGGGACGTCCATCAGCTATTACGAGCAGTACTTC
few	TRBV19	NA	TRBJ1-5	CASSIGAAWDTQHF	TGTGCCAGTAGTATCGGGGCGGCATGGGATACGCAGCATTTT
NA	TRBV5-1	TRBD2	TRBJ2-7	CASSLELAASGYEQYF	TGCGCCAGCAGCTTGGAGTTAGCGGCTAGCGGCTACGAGCAGTACTTC
NA	TRBV7-6	NA	TRBJ2-7	CASRGSTYEQYF	TGTGCCAGTAGGGGGTCAACCTACGAGCAGTACTTC
few	TRBV6-1	NA	TRBJ2-2	CASSPRTANTGELFF	TGTGCCAGCAGTCCGCGGACGGCGAACACCGGGGAGCTGTTTTTT
few	TRBV27	NA	TRBJ2-1	CASSQTGTYNEQFF	TGTGCCAGCAGTCAAACAGGAACTTACAATGAGCAGTTCTTC
NA	TRBV10-3	NA	TRBJ2-7	CAISESEIITYEQYF	TGTGCCATCAGTGAGTCCGAGATCATAACCTACGAGCAGTACTTC
few	TRBV7-8	NA	TRBJ2-7	CASSLVEYEQYF	TGTGCCAGCAGCTTGGTGGAGTACGAGCAGTACTTC
NA	TRBV5-1	TRBD1	TRBJ1-2	CASSPDRVRGYTF	TGCGCCAGCAGCCCGGACAGGGTTCGGGGCTACACCTTC
NA	TRBV5-6	NA	TRBJ1-2	CASSLGGWEDYGYTF	TGTGCCAGCAGCTTGGGGGGCTGGGAGGACTATGGCTACACCTTC
few	TRBV6-1	TRBD1	TRBJ1-1	CASSFWTGVFNTEAFF	TGTGCCAGCAGTTTCTGGACAGGGGTTTTCAACACTGAAGCTTTCTTT
NA	TRBV10-1	NA	TRBJ2-2	CASSESLGVANTGELFF	TGCGCCAGCAGTGAGAGTCTGGGGGTAGCGAACACCGGGGAGCTGTTTTTT
many	TRBV27	TRBD1	TRBJ1-2	CASSFLTGGNYGYTF	TGTGCCAGCAGTTTCTTGACAGGGGGGAACTATGGCTACACCTTC
NA	TRBV27	NA	TRBJ2-1	CASSPRSRLEQFF	TGTGCCAGCAGTCCCCGGTCGAGGCTCGAGCAGTTCTTC
many	TRBV5-5	TRBD1	TRBJ2-3	CASSTRQGTHTDTQYF	TGTGCCAGCAGCACACGACAGGGAACACACACAGATACGCAGTATTTT
NA	TRBV30	NA	TRBJ2-7	CAWSESTEQYF	TGTGCCTGGAGTGAAAGTACCGAGCAGTACTTC
NA	TRBV28	NA	TRBJ2-2	CASSSSYTPAGELFF	TGTGCCAGCAGTTCGTCCTACACACCGGCCGGGGAGCTGTTTTTT
few	TRBV15	NA	TRBJ1-4	CATSTGERARVFF	TGTGCCACCAGCACAGGGGAAAGGGCTAGGGTGTTTTTT
few	TRBV20-1	TRBD1	TRBJ1-5	CSARPHRDRGLYSNQPQHF	TGCAGTGCTAGACCCCACCGGGACAGGGGATTGTATAGCAATCAGCCCCAGCATTTT